The TCR beta chain under discussion was sequenced for a study of cytomegalovirus exposure and HLA in healthy donors. Vbeta (60) and Jbeta (13) primers were used in the PCR. The assay was immunoSEQ multiplex PCR, and TCRdb's table has in-frame clones only and misses some. This sample has around 67,000 clones, with more than 80% found just once. Study-level results: Several top significant clusters appeared, in a later analysis, to be linked to common viral pathogens.

V was shortened by 3 bases and J by 5 bases, with 11 bases between the two germline ends. CDR1 is SGDLS, CDR2 YYNGEE, per germline. The CDR3 length is 13 residues. Concerning this clone: Its specificity is not known.

The chain carries TRBV9 and TRBJ1-1; D may be TRBD1 (5 bases). Sequenced sample: PBMCs. The source is a woman in her twenties or thirties in good health and CMV-seropositive. The CDR3 loop is CASSAGHRTEAFF. In nucleotides, the CDR3 is TGTGCCAGCAGCGCCGGACACAGGACTGAAGCTTTCTTT. The variable domain in full, with the rest retrieved from reference TRBV9 and TRBJ1-1, is DSGVTQTPKHLITATGQRVTLRCSPRSGDLSVYWYQQSLDQGLQFLIQYYNGEERAKGNILERFSAQQFPDLHSELNLSSLELGDSALYFCASSAGHRTEAFFGQGTRLTVV.